This record looks at one T cell receptor (beta chain) sequence and its context. Its target is unknown. The entry originates in a study of cytomegalovirus exposure and HLA in healthy donors. Study details: There were more than 350 genotyped donors. Of these, roughly 80% fell in the genetic ancestry cluster associated with self-reported Caucasian donors.

Study-wide results and limits: It was 164 TCR beta chains that were listed as cytomegalovirus-associated.

The PCR employed 60 Vbeta primers together with 13 Jbeta primers. Sequenced by immunoSEQ multiplex PCR; TCRdb stores in-frame clones only, minus some. The sample includes approximately 74,000 clones, about 79% of them seen just once. The CDR3 is 17 residues long. Germline V gives CDR1 SGHVS, CDR2 FQNEAQ. Unmatched junction bases numbered 15, after V lost 6 bases and J lost 5 bases. The TCR was taken from a woman aged 40 to 50 in good health and CMV-seronegative. Sequencing input: PBMCs. This chain links TRBV7-8 with TRBJ2-5, with TRBD2 identical over 10 bases. The CDR3 nucleotides read TGTGCCAGCAGTCCTAGCGGGAGCGATGTCGCTTTGGAGACCCAGTACTTC. Its protein product is CASSPSGSDVALETQYF.